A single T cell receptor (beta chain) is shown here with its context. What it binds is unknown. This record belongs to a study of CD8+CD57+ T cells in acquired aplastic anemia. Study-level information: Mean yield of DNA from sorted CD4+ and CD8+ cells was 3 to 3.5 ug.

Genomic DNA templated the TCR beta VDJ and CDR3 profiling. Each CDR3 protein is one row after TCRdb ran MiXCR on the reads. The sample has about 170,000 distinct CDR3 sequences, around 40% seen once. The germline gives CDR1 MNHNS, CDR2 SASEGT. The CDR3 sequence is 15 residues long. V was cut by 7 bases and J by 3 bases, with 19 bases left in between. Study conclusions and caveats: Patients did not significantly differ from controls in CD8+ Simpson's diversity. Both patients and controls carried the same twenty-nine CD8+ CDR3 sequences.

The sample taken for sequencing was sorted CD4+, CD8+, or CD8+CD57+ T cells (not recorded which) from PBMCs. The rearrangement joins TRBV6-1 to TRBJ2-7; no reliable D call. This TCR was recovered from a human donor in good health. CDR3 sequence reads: CASIHSSDRCYEQYF. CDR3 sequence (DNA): TGTGCCAGCATACATTCGAGTGATAGGTGCTACGAGCAGTACTTC.